The clone carrying this TCR beta chain has a count of ten or more. Its antigen is not identified. The data were obtained in a study of prognosis after radiotherapy for stage I lung cancer. Germline loops: CDR1 MNHNS, CDR2 SASEGT. The CDR3 contains 17 residues. Deletions cut 2 bases from V and 2 bases from J, with 18 bases between. Findings and caveats of the study: Lower Shannon entropy values were found after stereotactic body radiation therapy in patients who developed distant metastases. Stereotactic body radiation therapy was followed by a fall in unique TCR clone counts, with a median of roughly 9,300 versus 7,200.

Starting from genomic DNA, TCR beta CDR3 was amplified through two-round multiplex PCR. The use of primers specific to each TRBV and TRBJ gene characterized first-round PCR. MiXCR was run by TCRdb on the multiplex PCR reads, yielding one entry per CDR3 protein. The data contain more than 30,000 distinct CDR3 sequences, about 39% of them singletons. This chain joins TRBV6-1 and TRBJ1-1, with a possible D match to TRBD1 (6 bases). The sequence was obtained from a donor at least 50 years old with non-small cell lung cancer. Source: PBMCs, taken before or after stereotactic body radiation therapy (not recorded which). The CDR3 DNA reads TGTGCCAGCAGTGAACTCCCGTATCGACAGGATAACACTGAAGCTTTCTTT. This encodes CASSELPYRQDNTEAFF.